These T cell receptor beta chains were read from a single sample in a study of cytomegalovirus exposure and HLA in healthy donors. This table comes from immunoSEQ multiplex PCR, and its TCRdb copy is limited to in-frame clones, with some not included. The sample lists around 98,000 clones, approximately 70% seen once, with 2% to 3% in the top ten. Material for sequencing was PBMCs. These receptors all come from a man in his fifties or sixties in good health and CMV-seronegative. CDR3s include the opening cysteine and the closing phenylalanine or tryptophan. The D gene is left open where the match is weak. Size tells how often a clone was seen (once, few, many) or the class of an expanded clone, and some rows leave it out.

clone_size: few
cdr3_length: 14
j_call: TRBJ2-3
v_call: TRBV30
d_call: TRBD2
cdr3_nt: TGTGCCGGGACTAGCGGGAGTGGGACAGATACGCAGTATTTT
cdr3_aa: CAGTSGSGTDTQYF

clone_size: few
cdr3_length: 14
j_call: TRBJ1-1
v_call: TRBV4-1
d_call: -
cdr3_nt: TGCGCCAGCAGCCAAGGGGGGCCCCGAGCTGAAGCTTTCTTT
cdr3_aa: CASSQGGPRAEAFF

clone_size: -
cdr3_length: 20
j_call: TRBJ2-2
v_call: TRBV6-7
d_call: TRBD1
cdr3_nt: TGTGCCAGCAGTTACCCTACGCCGGGACAGGGGTTGTCGAACACCGGGGAGCTGTTTTTT
cdr3_aa: CASSYPTPGQGLSNTGELFF

clone_size: -
cdr3_length: 14
j_call: TRBJ2-6
v_call: TRBV29-1
d_call: -
cdr3_nt: TGCAGCGCAGTGGACAGCTCTGGGGCCAACGTCCTGACTTTC
cdr3_aa: CSAVDSSGANVLTF

clone_size: -
cdr3_length: 15
j_call: TRBJ2-5
v_call: TRBV5-5
d_call: TRBD1
cdr3_nt: TGTGCCAGCAGCTTGGTGGAGACAGGGGCAGAGACCCAGTACTTC
cdr3_aa: CASSLVETGAETQYF

clone_size: -
cdr3_length: 14
j_call: TRBJ2-7
v_call: TRBV6-5
d_call: TRBD1
cdr3_nt: TGTGCCAGCAGTTACGCAGGGGGTGGCTACAAGCAGTACTTC
cdr3_aa: CASSYAGGGYKQYF

clone_size: medium-sized
cdr3_length: 15
j_call: TRBJ1-6
v_call: TRBV6-5
d_call: -
cdr3_nt: TGTGCCAGCAGTTACGACCGGGGAAACAATTCACCCCTCCACTTT
cdr3_aa: CASSYDRGNNSPLHF

clone_size: -
cdr3_length: 16
j_call: TRBJ2-7
v_call: TRBV5-8
d_call: TRBD2
cdr3_nt: TGTGCCAGCAGCCATAACGGGGGGGCCGTCTCCTACGAGCAGTACTTC
cdr3_aa: CASSHNGGAVSYEQYF

clone_size: -
cdr3_length: 12
j_call: TRBJ2-1
v_call: TRBV5-4
d_call: -
cdr3_nt: TGTGCCAGCAGCCCCTCGACAGGACCCGAACTCTTC
cdr3_aa: CASSPSTGPELF

clone_size: few
cdr3_length: 16
j_call: TRBJ2-3
v_call: TRBV7-6
d_call: -
cdr3_nt: TGTGCCAGCAGCCCCCGGGCAGGGGCTAGCACAGATACGCAGTATTTT
cdr3_aa: CASSPRAGASTDTQYF

clone_size: -
cdr3_length: 12
j_call: TRBJ2-7
v_call: TRBV5-1
d_call: TRBD1
cdr3_nt: TGCGCCAGCAGCTTGGGACAGGGAGAGCAGTACTTC
cdr3_aa: CASSLGQGEQYF

clone_size: few
cdr3_length: 15
j_call: TRBJ1-5
v_call: TRBV6-1
d_call: TRBD1
cdr3_nt: TGTGCCAGCGCTGCAGAAGGACAGGGGGCTCAGCCCCAGCATTTT
cdr3_aa: CASAAEGQGAQPQHF

clone_size: -
cdr3_length: 15
j_call: TRBJ2-7
v_call: TRBV7-9
d_call: TRBD2
cdr3_nt: TGTGCCAGCAGCTTCACAGCCGGGACTAGCTACGAGCAGTACTTC
cdr3_aa: CASSFTAGTSYEQYF

clone_size: -
cdr3_length: 13
j_call: TRBJ1-3
v_call: TRBV10-3
d_call: -
cdr3_nt: TGTGCCTCTTCGCCCGATCTTGCAGGGACCATATATTTT
cdr3_aa: CASSPDLAGTIYF

clone_size: -
cdr3_length: 14
j_call: TRBJ1-6
v_call: TRBV10-3
d_call: -
cdr3_nt: TGTGCCATCAGTGAACGCAGGGTAGAATCACCCCTCCACTTT
cdr3_aa: CAISERRVESPLHF

clone_size: few
cdr3_length: 16
j_call: TRBJ1-2
v_call: TRBV4-3
d_call: -
cdr3_nt: TGCGCCAGCAGCCCGGCCGCGGGGGGGCGGGACTATGGCTACACCTTC
cdr3_aa: CASSPAAGGRDYGYTF

clone_size: -
cdr3_length: 15
j_call: TRBJ1-6
v_call: TRBV7-8
d_call: -
cdr3_nt: TGTGCCAGCAGCTTAGGCCCGGAGGGCGGGTCACCCCTCCACTTT
cdr3_aa: CASSLGPEGGSPLHF